This TCR beta chain was found in a study of cytomegalovirus exposure and HLA in healthy donors. V shed 2 bases and J 4 bases; nucleotides not matched to a gene: 8. This CDR3 region has 16 residues. Germline V gene data show CDR1 as GTSNPN and CDR2 as SVGIG (reference sequence). 13 Jbeta primers and 60 Vbeta primers were used for the PCR. Profiled with immunoSEQ multiplex PCR; TCRdb holds only in-frame clones, not every one. The table lists 120,000 to 150,000 clones, about two thirds of them singletons. Only a few counts were recorded for this clone. Its matching antigen is unknown. Overall study findings and caveats: About 87% or about 30% of the time was how often most TCR beta V segments were productive, according to an earlier analysis.

The clonotype was recovered from a man aged 35 to 55 in good health and CMV-seronegative. The sample taken for sequencing was PBMCs. This chain joins TRBV30 and TRBJ2-1; TRBD2 matches 10 bases. The CDR3 here is CAWSQPGLASYNEQFF. The DNA of the CDR3 is TGTGCCTGGAGTCAACCGGGACTAGCGTCATACAATGAGCAGTTCTTC.